This T cell receptor (beta chain) was profiled in a study of monozygotic twins with inflammatory bowel disease. TCRdb re-called the 5' RACE reads and gives one entry per CDR3 protein, without DNA. The sample data list about 380,000 distinct CDR3 sequences. This clonotype was obtained from a human donor with ulcerative colitis or Crohn's disease, or a healthy co-twin of an affected twin (not recorded which). The source material was blood.

The CDR3 sequence is CASSQVETGPTYEQYF. V and J are TRBV4-3 and TRBJ2-7; TCRdb's D gene call, TRBD1, goes unchecked for lack of DNA. CDR1 LGHNA and CDR2 YSLEER come from the germline V gene. CDR3 length: 16 residues.